This T cell receptor (beta chain) was obtained from a study of T cells in Graves' hyperthyroidism and ophthalmopathy. RNA transcripts served as the template for amplifying TCR beta CDR3 regions. Initially, a first-round RT-PCR of the TCR CDR3 employed the HTBI primer set. TCRdb processed the multiplex PCR reads anew with MiXCR; each CDR3 protein has one entry. Here the sample spans 350,000 to 450,000 distinct CDR3 sequences, over 11% being singletons. The germline CDR1 and CDR2 sequences are SEHNR and FQNEAQ (reference sequence). V lost 5 bases and J lost 8; bases outside the gene matches: 9. The CDR3 is 15 residues long. Using around 10 ml of fresh peripheral blood, PBMCs were prepared. This clonotype has only a few counts.

Specimen: blood. The TCR originated in a woman aged 55-70 years with Graves' hyperthyroidism. The V and J genes are TRBV7-9 and TRBJ1-4; TRBD1 matches 9 bases. The CDR3 DNA reads as TGTGCCAGCAGCCCTCGGACAGGGGTTGGGGAAAAACTGTTTTTT. This codes for CASSPRTGVGEKLFF.